The rows below give T cell receptor beta chains drawn from one sample of a study of OX40 agonist ivuxolimab in advanced cancers. TCRdb keeps only in-frame clones here, not all; method: immunoSEQ multiplex PCR. Found here are almost 70,000 clones, approximately 90% of them singletons; the top ten hold 8% to 10%. Sample: CD4+ or CD8+ T cells sorted from blood, taken in a trial of the OX40 agonist ivuxolimab. The receptor set was obtained from an adult with an advanced solid tumor such as melanoma, head and neck, liver or kidney cancer. The conserved cysteine and the conserved F or W are not part of the CDR3 here. Fields, in order: CDR3 length, V gene, CDR3 protein.

CDR3 length: 12
V gene: TRBV6-5
CDR3 protein: ASSAQGSYQPQH

CDR3 length: 11
V gene: TRBV5-1
CDR3 protein: ASSYGGYTEAF

CDR3 length: 11
V gene: TRBV21-1
CDR3 protein: ASSKVGPRDRA

CDR3 length: 12
V gene: TRBV19
CDR3 protein: ASRDRGRSTEAF

CDR3 length: 10
V gene: TRBV6-5
CDR3 protein: ASSLDRRTQY

CDR3 length: 15
V gene: TRBV4-2
CDR3 protein: ASSQDLPTSNTGELF

CDR3 length: 13
V gene: TRBV5-4
CDR3 protein: ASSRQGLSNEKLF

CDR3 length: 12
V gene: TRBV11-3
CDR3 protein: ASSLSGRGYEQY

CDR3 length: 13
V gene: TRBV5-1
CDR3 protein: ASSLAGGEPHEQY

CDR3 length: 13
V gene: TRBV10-3
CDR3 protein: AISESGESNTEAF